These 21 T cell receptor beta chains were sequenced from one sample in a study of radiotherapy plus CTLA-4 blockade in lung cancer. Method: immunoSEQ multiplex PCR; TCRdb's copy keeps in-frame clones and lacks some. The table lists about 45,000 clones, roughly 59% of them singletons. Sample: peripheral blood, taken from a patient treated with radiotherapy plus ipilimumab. The receptor set was obtained from a human donor with non-small cell lung cancer who had a partial response to radiotherapy plus ipilimumab.

The chain links TRBV15 to TRBJ2-3, with 7 bases fitting TRBD2. Germline loops: CDR1 LNHNV, CDR2 YYDKDF (reference sequence). V lost 1 base and J lost 4; bases outside the gene matches: 8. There are 16 residues in the CDR3. DNA for the CDR3: TGTGCCACCAGCAGAGGTGGAAACGGGAGGCCAGATACGCAGTATTTT. Amino acids: CATSRGGNGRPDTQYF.

The V call is TRBV7-3, the J call TRBJ2-4; 11 positions agree with TRBD1. V was pared by 5 bases and J by 8 bases, with 11 bases of the junction left unmatched. This CDR3 is built from 16 residues. Germline loops: CDR1 SGHTA, CDR2 FQGTGA. In nucleotides, the CDR3 is TGTGCCAGCAGCGAGGGACAGGGGGAAGTTATGGACATTCAGTACTTC. Translating it yields CASSEGQGEVMDIQYF.

This clone came up once. The CDR3 nucleotides are TGTGCCAGCAGTTTAGGGGGGTCAGGATCCAGGGCTTTCTTT. Amino acids: CASSLGGSGSRAFF. The gene calls are TRBV28 and TRBJ1-1; D is possibly TRBD1 (5 bases). The germline V gene encodes CDR1 MDHEN and CDR2 SYDVKM. This CDR3 spans 14 amino acids. V lost 2 bases and J lost 11, with 18 bases in between.

The CDR3 spells CASSQVLAGATDTQYF. Here the CDR3 DNA reads TGCGCCAGCAGCCAGGTTCTAGCGGGAGCTACAGATACGCAGTATTTT. The J gene is TRBJ2-3, the V gene TRBV4-3; 10 bases agree with TRBD2. The CDR3 sequence is 16 residues long. Trimming removed 3 bases from V and 3 bases from J; junction bases left unmatched: 6. The germline V gene encodes CDR1 LGHNA and CDR2 YSLEER.

This chain uses TRBV7-2 with TRBJ2-1; 15 nucleotides agree with TRBD2. V shed 4 bases and J 9 bases; nucleotides not matched to a gene: 10. The CDR3 length is 17 residues. CDR1 and CDR2 from the germline V gene are SGHTA and FQGNSA. In DNA, the CDR3 is TGTGCCAGCAGCTCGACCGCCCCGGGACTAGCGGGGGGTGAGCAGTTCTTC. Its translation: CASSSTAPGLAGGEQFF.

This clone was recorded once. The V call is TRBV20-1, the J call TRBJ1-2; unclear D gene. The CDR3 has 11 amino acids. Trimming left V 6 bases short and J 2 bases short, with 7 bases between. The V gene's germline CDR1 is DFQATT and CDR2 SNEGSKA (reference sequence). This chain's CDR3 is CSAPMNYGYTF. The CDR3 DNA follows: TGCAGTGCCCCCATGAACTATGGCTACACCTTC.

Note on this clone: One end of the junction is discordant with germline, which a read error may explain. This sequence joins TRBV5-1 and TRBJ2-7; TRBD2 aligns across 7 bases. CDR1 and CDR2 from the germline V gene are SGHRS and YFSETQ. The CDR3 consists of 13 residues. CDR3 DNA: TGTGCCAGCAGCCGCGGGAGTAAGTACGAGCAGTACTTC. This sequence encodes CASSRGSKYEQYF.

The gene calls are TRBV2 and TRBJ2-2; possibly TRBD1 for D (6 bases). The CDR3 extends over 12 amino acids. The germline V gene has CDR1 SNHLY and CDR2 FYNNEI. The V gene lost 11 bases and the J gene lost 6 bases, with 13 bases spanning the gap. CDR3: CAGQTGPGELFF. The CDR3 DNA sequence: TGTGCCGGACAGACCGGACCCGGGGAGCTGTTTTTT.

This chain uses TRBV7-9 with TRBJ2-7; D is possibly TRBD2 (5 bases). Trimming cost V 1 base and J 4 bases, with 11 bases left between them. The length of the CDR3 is 14 residues. The germline CDR1 and CDR2 sequences are SEHNR and FQNEAQ (reference sequence). CDR3 coding DNA: TGTGCCAGCAGCTTAGGGGCAGGCGGGTACGAGCAGTACTTC. This translates into CASSLGAGGYEQYF.

In regard to this clone: The sample carries other DNA sequences with the same CDR3. The rearrangement joins TRBV5-1 to TRBJ2-5, with D perhaps TRBD2 (5 bases). Trimming removed 0 bases at V and 4 bases at J, with 22 bases between. The CDR3 loop spans 18 amino acids. Looked up from germline, CDR1 is SGHRS and CDR2 is YFSETQ. The CDR3 here is CASSLARAGWEVGETQYF. The CDR3 DNA sequence: TGCGCCAGCAGCTTGGCGAGGGCAGGTTGGGAAGTGGGAGAGACCCAGTACTTC.

This rearrangement joins TRBV5-1 to TRBJ2-1; 8 nucleotides line up with TRBD2. This CDR3 contains 14 residues. Per germline, CDR1 SGHRS and CDR2 YFSETQ. J lost 9 bases, V lost 0 bases, and 5 bases had no gene match. The CDR3 protein is CASSLDGGAFEQFF. As DNA, the CDR3 is TGCGCCAGCAGCTTGGACGGGGGGGCCTTTGAGCAGTTCTTC. Full variable domain (remainder filled in from reference TRBV5-1 and TRBJ2-1): KAGVTQTPRYLIKTRGQQVTLSCSPISGHRSVSWYQQTPGQGLQFLFEYFSETQRNKGNFPGRFSGRQFSNSRSEMNVSTLELGDSALYLCASSLDGGAFEQFFGPGTRLTVL.

This clone was seen only a few times. The chain combines TRBV9 with TRBJ2-3; a possible D gene is TRBD2 (5 bases). This CDR3 is built from 15 residues. Trimming shortened V by 6 bases and J by 3 bases, and 17 bases separated the two germline ends. CDR1 is SGDLS and CDR2 is YYNGEE in the germline V gene. The CDR3, as DNA: TGTGCCAGCACCCCCTGGGAGCCCCCGACAGATACGCAGTATTTT. The encoded protein is CASTPWEPPTDTQYF.

The V and J genes are TRBV29-1 and TRBJ2-1, with 9 bases matching TRBD2. The germline gives CDR1 SQVTM, CDR2 ANQGSEA. CDR3 length: 15 amino acids. V was pared by 5 bases and J by 4 bases, with 9 bases of the junction left unmatched. The CDR3 coding sequence is TGCAGCGTTACTAGGAGGACTAGCGTGTACAATGAGCAGTTCTTC. This codes for CSVTRRTSVYNEQFF.

This chain uses TRBV5-6 with TRBJ1-5; D not certain. Germline V lookup: CDR1 SGHDT, CDR2 YYEEEE. V was pared by 0 bases and J by 0 bases, with 7 bases between. This CDR3 comprises 15 residues. The CDR3 DNA sequence: TGTGCCAGCAGCTTGGAATCCTATAGCAATCAGCCCCAGCATTTT. Translation: CASSLESYSNQPQHF.

For this clone: Other DNA sequences from this sample encode an identical CDR3 as well. The V call is TRBV7-2, the J call TRBJ1-2, with TRBD1 matching over 8 bases. Germline V gene sequence: CDR1 SGHTA, CDR2 FQGNSA. The trim removed 2 bases at V and 4 bases at J, leaving 0 bases unmatched. The CDR3 is 13 amino acids. CDR3 sequence: CASSLTGGYGYTF. The CDR3 DNA reads TGTGCCAGCAGCTTAACAGGGGGCTATGGCTACACCTTC. Looking up the rest from reference TRBV7-2 and TRBJ1-2 gives the full variable domain: GAGVSQSPSNKVTEKGKDVELRCDPISGHTALYWYRQSLGQGLEFLIYFQGNSAPDKSGLPSDRFSAERTGGSVSTLTIQRTQQEDSAVYLCASSLTGGYGYTFGSGTRLTVV.

The chain links TRBV18 to TRBJ1-1; TRBD1 might be the D (5 bases). Trimming removed 0 bases from V and 4 bases from J, with 9 bases in between. The germline V gene has CDR1 KGHSH and CDR2 LQKENI. The CDR3 extends over 14 amino acids. Here the CDR3 reads CASSPPGAGTEAFF. DNA of the CDR3: TGTGCCAGCTCACCACCAGGGGCCGGCACTGAAGCTTTCTTT.

This chain links TRBV15 with TRBJ1-4; 7 nucleotides line up with TRBD1. This CDR3 contains 16 residues. The junction had 11 bases not matched to a gene; V was cut back by 5 bases and J by 5 bases. CDR1 is LNHNV and CDR2 is YYDKDF in the germline V gene (reference sequence). For the CDR3, the DNA is TGTGCCACCAGCCGACCAGGGACAGCTAGAAATGAAAAACTGTTTTTT. This translates into CATSRPGTARNEKLFF.

The chain employs TRBV5-6 and TRBJ2-3; the match to TRBD2 covers 15 bases. The germline gives CDR1 SGHDT, CDR2 YYEEEE. V shed 4 bases, J shed 4 bases, and the junction held 7 bases outside the gene matches. This CDR3 has 17 amino acids. DNA for the CDR3: TGTGCCAGCAGCCTACACCGGACTAGCGGGGGGGCAGATACGCAGTATTTT. This sequence encodes CASSLHRTSGGADTQYF.

V usage is TRBV6-5 and J usage is TRBJ2-2; D perhaps matches TRBD2 (5 bases). The CDR3 sequence is 13 residues long. Deletions cut 2 bases from V and 10 bases from J, with 11 bases between. Germline V gene lookup returns CDR1 MNHEY and CDR2 SVGAGI. For the CDR3, the DNA is TGTGCCAGCAGTTACGGGAGACCCGAGGAGCTGTTTTTT. Protein product: CASSYGRPEELFF.

This clone showed up just once. This sample also contains other DNA sequences that code for the same CDR3. The V and J genes are TRBV30 and TRBJ1-2; D is ambiguous. This CDR3 region has 13 residues. Germline V gene lookup returns CDR1 GTSNPN and CDR2 SVGIG (reference sequence). Trimming removed 1 base from V and 6 bases from J, with 12 bases in between. The CDR3 region has the DNA TGTGCCTGGAGTGCGGGGTTAGTACATGGCTACACCTTC. Residues: CAWSAGLVHGYTF.

The chain recombines TRBV7-2 with TRBJ2-1, with 12 bases that match TRBD1. The trim removed 2 bases at V and 7 bases at J, leaving 3 bases unmatched. Per germline, CDR1 SGHTA and CDR2 FQGNSA. This CDR3 region has 15 residues. The CDR3 nucleotides read TGTGCCAGCAGCTTACGGGACAGGGGGCGGAATGAGCAGTTCTTC. This gives the protein CASSLRDRGRNEQFF. Combining the CDR3 with reference TRBV7-2 and TRBJ2-1 gives the whole variable domain GAGVSQSPSNKVTEKGKDVELRCDPISGHTALYWYRQSLGQGLEFLIYFQGNSAPDKSGLPSDRFSAERTGGSVSTLTIQRTQQEDSAVYLCASSLRDRGRNEQFFGPGTRLTVL.